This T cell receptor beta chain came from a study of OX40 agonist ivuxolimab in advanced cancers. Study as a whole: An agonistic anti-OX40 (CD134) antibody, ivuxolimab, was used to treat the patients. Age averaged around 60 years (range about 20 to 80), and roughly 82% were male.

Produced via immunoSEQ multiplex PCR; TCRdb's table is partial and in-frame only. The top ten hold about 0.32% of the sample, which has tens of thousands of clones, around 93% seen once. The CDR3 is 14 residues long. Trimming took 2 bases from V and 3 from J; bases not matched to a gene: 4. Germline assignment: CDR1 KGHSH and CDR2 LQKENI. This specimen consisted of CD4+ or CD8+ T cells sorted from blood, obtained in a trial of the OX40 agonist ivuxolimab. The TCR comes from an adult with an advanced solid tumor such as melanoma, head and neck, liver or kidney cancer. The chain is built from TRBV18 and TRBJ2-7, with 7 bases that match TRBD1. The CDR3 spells CASSPSGTVYEQYF. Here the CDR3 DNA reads TGTGCCAGCTCACCATCCGGGACAGTCTACGAGCAGTACTTC.